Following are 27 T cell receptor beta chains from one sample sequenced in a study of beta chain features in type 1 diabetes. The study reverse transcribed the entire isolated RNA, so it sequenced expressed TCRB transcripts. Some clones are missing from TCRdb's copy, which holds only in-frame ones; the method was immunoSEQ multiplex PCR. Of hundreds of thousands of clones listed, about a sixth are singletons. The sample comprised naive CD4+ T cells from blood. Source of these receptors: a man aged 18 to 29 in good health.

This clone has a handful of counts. CDR3 protein: CASSLPWQPQHF. As DNA, the CDR3 is TGTGCCAGCAGTTTACCTTGGCAGCCCCAGCATTTT. The chain is built from TRBV28 and TRBJ1-5; D not resolved. CDR1 is MDHEN and CDR2 is SYDVKM in the germline V gene. The CDR3 length is 12 residues. V shed 2 bases and J shed 7 bases, with 6 bases lying between them.

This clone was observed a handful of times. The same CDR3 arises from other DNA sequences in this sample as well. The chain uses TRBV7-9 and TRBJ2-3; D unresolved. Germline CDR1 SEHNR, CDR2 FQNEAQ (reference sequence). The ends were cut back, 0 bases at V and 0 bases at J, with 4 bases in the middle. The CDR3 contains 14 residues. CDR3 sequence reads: CASSLAGSTDTQYF. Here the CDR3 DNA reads TGTGCCAGCAGCTTAGCCGGGAGCACAGATACGCAGTATTTT.

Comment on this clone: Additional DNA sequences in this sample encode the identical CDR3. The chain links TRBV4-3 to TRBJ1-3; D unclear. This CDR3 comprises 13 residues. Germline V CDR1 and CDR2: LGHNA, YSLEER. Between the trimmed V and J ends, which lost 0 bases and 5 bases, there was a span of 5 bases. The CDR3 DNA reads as TGCGCCAGCAGCCAAGATCGGAGAAACACCATATATTTT. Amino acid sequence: CASSQDRRNTIYF.

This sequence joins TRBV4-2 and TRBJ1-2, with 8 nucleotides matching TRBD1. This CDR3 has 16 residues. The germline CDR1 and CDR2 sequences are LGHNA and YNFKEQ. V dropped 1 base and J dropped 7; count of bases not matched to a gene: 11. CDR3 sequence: CASSQAIQGALAGYTF. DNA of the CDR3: TGTGCCAGCAGCCAAGCCATTCAGGGGGCGCTTGCTGGCTACACCTTC.

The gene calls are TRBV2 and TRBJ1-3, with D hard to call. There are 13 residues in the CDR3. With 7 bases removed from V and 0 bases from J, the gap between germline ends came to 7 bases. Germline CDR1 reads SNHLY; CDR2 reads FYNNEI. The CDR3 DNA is TGTGCCAGCAAGCAGTTCTCTGGAAACACCATATATTTT. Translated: CASKQFSGNTIYF.

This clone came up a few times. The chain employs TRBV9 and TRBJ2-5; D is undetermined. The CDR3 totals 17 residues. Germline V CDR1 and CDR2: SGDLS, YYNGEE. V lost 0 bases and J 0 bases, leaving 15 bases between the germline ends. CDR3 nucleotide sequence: TGTGCCAGCAGCGTAGCTTCGGGCCACTACTACCAAGAGACCCAGTACTTC. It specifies CASSVASGHYYQETQYF.

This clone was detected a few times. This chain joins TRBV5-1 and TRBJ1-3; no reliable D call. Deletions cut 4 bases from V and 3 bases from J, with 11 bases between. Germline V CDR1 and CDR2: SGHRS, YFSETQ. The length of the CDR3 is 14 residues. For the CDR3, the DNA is TGCGCCAGCAGCGCCGAAAGGGATGGAAACACCATATATTTT. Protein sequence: CASSAERDGNTIYF.

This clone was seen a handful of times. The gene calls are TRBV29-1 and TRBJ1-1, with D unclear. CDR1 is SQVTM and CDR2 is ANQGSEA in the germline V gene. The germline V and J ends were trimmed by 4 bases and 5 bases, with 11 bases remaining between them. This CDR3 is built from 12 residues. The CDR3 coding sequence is TGCAGCGTTGGTGAGGTTCTGACTGAAGCTTTCTTT. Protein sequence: CSVGEVLTEAFF.

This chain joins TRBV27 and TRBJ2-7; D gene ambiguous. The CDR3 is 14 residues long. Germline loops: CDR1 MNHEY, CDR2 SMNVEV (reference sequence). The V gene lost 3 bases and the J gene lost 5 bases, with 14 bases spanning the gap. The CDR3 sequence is CASSFNLFADEQYF. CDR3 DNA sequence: TGTGCCAGCAGTTTTAATCTATTCGCGGACGAGCAGTACTTC.

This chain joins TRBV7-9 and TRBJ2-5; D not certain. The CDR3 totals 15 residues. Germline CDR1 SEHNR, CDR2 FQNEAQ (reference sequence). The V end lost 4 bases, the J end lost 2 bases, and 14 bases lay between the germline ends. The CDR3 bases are TGTGCCAGCAGCTCCCCCCTATTCACACAAGAGACCCAGTACTTC. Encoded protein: CASSSPLFTQETQYF.

CDR3 protein: CASSGRTGVADTQYF. CDR3 DNA sequence: TGTGCCAGCAGCGGGAGGACAGGGGTAGCAGATACGCAGTATTTT. The chain links TRBV11-1 to TRBJ2-3; TRBD1 agrees at 9 bases. With 5 bases clipped from V and 4 bases from J, the junction kept 7 bases outside the gene matches. The germline gives CDR1 SGHAT, CDR2 FQDESV (reference sequence). The CDR3 contains 15 residues.

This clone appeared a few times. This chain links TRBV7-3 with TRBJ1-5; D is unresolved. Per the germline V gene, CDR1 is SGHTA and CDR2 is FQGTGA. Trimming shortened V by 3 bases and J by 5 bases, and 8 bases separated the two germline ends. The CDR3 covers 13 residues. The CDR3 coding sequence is TGTGCCAGCAGCTTCGGGGAGGATCAGCCCCAGCATTTT. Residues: CASSFGEDQPQHF.

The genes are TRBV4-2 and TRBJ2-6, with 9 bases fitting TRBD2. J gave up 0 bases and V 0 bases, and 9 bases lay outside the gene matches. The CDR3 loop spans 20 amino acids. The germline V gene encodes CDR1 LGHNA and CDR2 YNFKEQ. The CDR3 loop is CASSQDTTSGFSSGANVLTF. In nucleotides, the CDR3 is TGTGCCAGCAGCCAAGACACCACTAGCGGGTTTAGCTCTGGGGCCAACGTCCTGACTTTC.

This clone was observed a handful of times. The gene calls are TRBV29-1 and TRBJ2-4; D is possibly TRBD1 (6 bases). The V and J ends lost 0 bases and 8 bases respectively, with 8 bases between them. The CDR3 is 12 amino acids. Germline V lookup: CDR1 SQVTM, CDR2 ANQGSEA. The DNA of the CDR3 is TGCAGCGTTGAAGAGGGGGCGGACATTCAGTACTTC. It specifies CSVEEGADIQYF.

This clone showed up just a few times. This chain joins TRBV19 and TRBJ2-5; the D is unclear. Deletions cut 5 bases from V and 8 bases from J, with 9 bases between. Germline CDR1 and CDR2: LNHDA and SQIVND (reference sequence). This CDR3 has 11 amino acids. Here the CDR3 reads CASSSPLTQYF. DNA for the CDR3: TGTGCCAGTAGTTCCCCGTTAACCCAGTACTTC.

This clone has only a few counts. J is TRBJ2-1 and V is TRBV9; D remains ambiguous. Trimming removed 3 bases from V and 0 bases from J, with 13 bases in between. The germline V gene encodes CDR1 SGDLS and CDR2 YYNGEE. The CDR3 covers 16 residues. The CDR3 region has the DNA TGTGCCAGCAGCGGACGAGTTGGCCGCTCCTACAATGAGCAGTTCTTC. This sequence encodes CASSGRVGRSYNEQFF.

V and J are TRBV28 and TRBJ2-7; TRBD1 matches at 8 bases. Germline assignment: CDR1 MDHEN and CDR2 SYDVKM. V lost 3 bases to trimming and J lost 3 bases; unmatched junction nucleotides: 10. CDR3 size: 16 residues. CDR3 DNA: TGTGCCAGCAGTTTCCGCCTCAGGGGGCGCGTCTACGAGCAGTACTTC. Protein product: CASSFRLRGRVYEQYF.

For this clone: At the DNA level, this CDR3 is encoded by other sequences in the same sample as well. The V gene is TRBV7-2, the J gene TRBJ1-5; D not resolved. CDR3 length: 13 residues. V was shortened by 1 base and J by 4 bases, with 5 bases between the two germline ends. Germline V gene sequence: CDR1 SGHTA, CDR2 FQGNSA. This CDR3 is CASSLDLNQPQHF. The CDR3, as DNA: TGTGCCAGCAGCTTAGACCTAAATCAGCCCCAGCATTTT.

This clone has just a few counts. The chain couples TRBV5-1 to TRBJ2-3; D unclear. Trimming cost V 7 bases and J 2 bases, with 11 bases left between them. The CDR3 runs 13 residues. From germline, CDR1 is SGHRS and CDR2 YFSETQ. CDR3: CASGLAPTDTQYF. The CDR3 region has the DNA TGCGCCAGCGGATTAGCTCCCACAGATACGCAGTATTTT.

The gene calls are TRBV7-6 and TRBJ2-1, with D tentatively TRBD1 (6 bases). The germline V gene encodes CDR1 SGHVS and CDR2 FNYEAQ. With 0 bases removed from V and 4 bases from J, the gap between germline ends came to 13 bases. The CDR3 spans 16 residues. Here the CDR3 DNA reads TGTGCCAGCAGCTTAGCGTGGGGGCCACGATACAATGAGCAGTTCTTC. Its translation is CASSLAWGPRYNEQFF. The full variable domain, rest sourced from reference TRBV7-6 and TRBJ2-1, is GAGVSQSPRYKVTKRGQDVALRCDPISGHVSLYWYRQALGQGPEFLTYFNYEAQQDKSGLPNDRFSAERPEGSISTLTIQRTEQRDSAMYRCASSLAWGPRYNEQFFGPGTRLTVL.

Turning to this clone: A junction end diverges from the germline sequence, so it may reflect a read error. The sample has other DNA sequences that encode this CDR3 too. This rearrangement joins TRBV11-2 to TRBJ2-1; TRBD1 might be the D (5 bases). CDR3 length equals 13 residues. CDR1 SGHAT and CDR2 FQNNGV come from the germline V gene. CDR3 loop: CASSSTVYNEQFF. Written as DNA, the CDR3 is TGTGCCAGCAGCTCGACAGTCTACAATGAACAGTTCTTC.

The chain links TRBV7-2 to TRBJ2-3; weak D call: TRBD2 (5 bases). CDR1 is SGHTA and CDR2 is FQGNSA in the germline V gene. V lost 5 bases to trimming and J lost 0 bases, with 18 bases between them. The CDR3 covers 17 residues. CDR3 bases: TGTGCCAGCAGCCCACGGGGAGAGGGTGCGAGCACAGATACGCAGTATTTT. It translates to CASSPRGEGASTDTQYF.

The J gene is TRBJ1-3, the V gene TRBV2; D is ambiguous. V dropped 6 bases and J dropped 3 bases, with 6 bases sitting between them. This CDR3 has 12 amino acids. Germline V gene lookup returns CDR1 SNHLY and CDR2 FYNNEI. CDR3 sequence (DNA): TGTGCCAGCAGACCGGATGGAAACACCATATATTTT. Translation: CASRPDGNTIYF.

CDR3 sequence (DNA): TGCGCCAGCAGCATTCAAAATCCGGCAGAGACCCAGTACTTC. Amino acids: CASSIQNPAETQYF. This sequence joins TRBV5-1 and TRBJ2-5; D gene ambiguous. Germline V gives CDR1 SGHRS, CDR2 YFSETQ. Trimming shortened V by 4 bases and J by 4 bases, and 14 bases separated the two germline ends. This CDR3 is 14 amino acids long.

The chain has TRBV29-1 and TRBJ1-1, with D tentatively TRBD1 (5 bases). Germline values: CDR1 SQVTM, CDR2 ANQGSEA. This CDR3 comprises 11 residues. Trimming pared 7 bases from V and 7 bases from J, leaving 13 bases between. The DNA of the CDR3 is TGCAGCGGGAAACAGGTTATTGAAGCTTTCTTT. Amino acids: CSGKQVIEAFF.

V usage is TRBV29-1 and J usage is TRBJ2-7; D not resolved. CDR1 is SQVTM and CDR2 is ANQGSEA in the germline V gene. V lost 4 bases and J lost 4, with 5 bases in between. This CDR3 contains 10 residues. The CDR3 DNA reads TGCAGCGTTGGGGTGTACGAGCAGTACTTC. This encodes CSVGVYEQYF.

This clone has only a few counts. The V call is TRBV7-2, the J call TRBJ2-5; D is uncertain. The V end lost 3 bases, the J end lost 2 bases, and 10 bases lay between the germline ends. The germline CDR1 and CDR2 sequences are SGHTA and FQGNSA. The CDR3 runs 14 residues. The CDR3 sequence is CASSFDTTQETQYF. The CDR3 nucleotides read TGTGCCAGCAGCTTTGACACCACTCAAGAGACCCAGTACTTC. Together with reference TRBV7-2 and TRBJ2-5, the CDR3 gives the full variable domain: GAGVSQSPSNKVTEKGKDVELRCDPISGHTALYWYRQSLGQGLEFLIYFQGNSAPDKSGLPSDRFSAERTGGSVSTLTIQRTQQEDSAVYLCASSFDTTQETQYFGPGTRLLVL.